The 10 T cell receptor beta chains reported below all come from one sample, sequenced in a study of cytomegalovirus exposure and HLA in healthy donors. Amplification used 60 Vbeta primers and 13 Jbeta primers. Generated by immunoSEQ multiplex PCR, the TCRdb table keeps only in-frame clones and is missing some. The sample shows roughly 110,000 clones, roughly 80% of them seen only once. The specimen sequenced was PBMCs. These receptor sequences come from a man aged 25 to 40 in good health and CMV-seronegative.

V and J are TRBV6-1 and TRBJ1-1; D ambiguous. The CDR3 contains 12 residues. Germline V lookup: CDR1 MNHNS, CDR2 SASEGT. Trimming left V 8 bases short and J 1 base short, with 8 bases between. CDR3 in amino acids: CASSYTNTEAFF. CDR3 in DNA: TGTGCCAGCTCTTACACGAACACTGAAGCTTTCTTT.

The J gene is TRBJ1-4, the V gene TRBV5-1, with a weak D call TRBD1 (6 bases). The CDR3 consists of 16 residues. Germline assignment: CDR1 SGHRS and CDR2 YFSETQ. V was pared by 4 bases and J by 0 bases, with 13 bases between. As DNA, the CDR3 is TGCGCCAGCAGCCGCTCCGACAGGACAACTAATGAAAAACTGTTTTTT. Its translation is CASSRSDRTTNEKLFF.

The chain couples TRBV7-9 to TRBJ1-1, with D possibly matching TRBD1 (5 bases). The germline gives CDR1 SEHNR, CDR2 FQNEAQ (reference sequence). The CDR3 sequence is 16 residues long. Trimming took 5 bases from V and 1 from J, leaving 17 bases between them. CDR3 bases: TGTGCCAGCAGCCCTTCGACAGTGAAAGAGAACACTGAAGCTTTCTTT. It codes for CASSPSTVKENTEAFF.

The chain joins TRBV29-1 to TRBJ2-2, with D possibly matching TRBD1 (8 bases). Germline V CDR1 and CDR2: SQVTM, ANQGSEA. V lost 6 bases to trimming and J lost 5 bases, with 13 bases between them. This CDR3 comprises 13 residues. This CDR3 is CSVTGEGTGELFF. CDR3 in DNA: TGCAGCGTGACAGGGGAGGGAACCGGGGAGCTGTTTTTT.

The chain uses TRBV27 and TRBJ1-3; 9 bases are shared with TRBD1. The V and J ends lost 2 bases and 0 bases, in that order; junction bases with no gene match: 14. This CDR3 region has 20 residues. Germline CDR1 reads MNHEY; CDR2 reads SMNVEV (reference sequence). In DNA, the CDR3 is TGTGCCAGCAGTTTACCCCCCTGGGACAGGGAAAAAACCTCTGGAAACACCATATATTTT. This sequence encodes CASSLPPWDREKTSGNTIYF.

The rearrangement uses TRBV6-1 and TRBJ1-4, with TRBD1 matching 8 bases. J gave up 7 bases and V 6 bases, and 10 bases lay outside the gene matches. Germline V gives CDR1 MNHNS, CDR2 SASEGT. The length of the CDR3 is 15 residues. The CDR3 spells CASSDGGQGGEKLFF. The CDR3, as DNA: TGTGCCAGCAGCGATGGAGGACAGGGCGGTGAAAAACTGTTTTTT.

CDR3 sequence reads: CASRETIRRAQINEQFF. The CDR3 DNA reads as TGTGCCAGCAGAGAAACGATACGGAGGGCCCAGATAAATGAGCAGTTCTTC. The rearrangement joins TRBV21-1 to TRBJ2-1; TRBD2 is the table's D call and was not checked against the DNA. TRBV21-1 is a pseudogene. CDR3 size: 17 residues.

J is TRBJ2-7 and V is TRBV5-1; 10 bases line up with TRBD2. The CDR3 covers 14 residues. The junction had 3 bases not matched to a gene; V was cut back by 3 bases and J by 3 bases. The V gene's germline CDR1 is SGHRS and CDR2 YFSETQ. CDR3 protein: CASSWTSGNYEQYF. Here the CDR3 DNA reads TGCGCCAGCAGCTGGACTAGCGGTAACTACGAGCAGTACTTC.

This chain links TRBV30 with TRBJ1-6, with D unresolved. V dropped 0 bases and J dropped 0 bases, with 9 bases sitting between them. This CDR3 contains 16 residues. The germline V gene has CDR1 GTSNPN and CDR2 SVGIG (reference sequence). DNA for the CDR3: TGTGCCTGGAGTGTACCGGGGAGCTCCTATAATTCACCCCTCCACTTT. Protein product: CAWSVPGSSYNSPLHF.

The V gene is TRBV30, the J gene TRBJ2-5; TRBD2 is a possible D gene (7 bases). Between the trimmed V and J ends, which lost 0 bases and 5 bases, there was a span of 13 bases. The germline V gene has CDR1 GTSNPN and CDR2 SVGIG (reference sequence). CDR3 length equals 14 residues. The CDR3 loop reads CAWSVGGGGETQYF. The CDR3, as DNA: TGTGCCTGGAGTGTAGGGGGGGGAGGGGAGACCCAGTACTTC.